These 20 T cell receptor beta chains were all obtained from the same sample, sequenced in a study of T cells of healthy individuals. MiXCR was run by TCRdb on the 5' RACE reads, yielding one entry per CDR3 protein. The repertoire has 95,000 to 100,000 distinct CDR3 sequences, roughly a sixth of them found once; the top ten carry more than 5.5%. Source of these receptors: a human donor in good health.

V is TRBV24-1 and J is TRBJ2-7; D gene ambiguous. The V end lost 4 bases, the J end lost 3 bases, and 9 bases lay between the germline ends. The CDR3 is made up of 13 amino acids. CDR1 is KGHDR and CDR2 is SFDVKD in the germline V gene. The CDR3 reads CATSDSDIYEQYF. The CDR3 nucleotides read TGTGCCACCAGTGACTCCGACATCTACGAGCAGTACTTC.

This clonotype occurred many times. CDR3 nucleotides: TGTGCCACCAGCAGAGTAGAGGGGGGTTCAGATACGCAGTATTTT. Its translation is CATSRVEGGSDTQYF. This chain connects TRBV15 to TRBJ2-3; D is perhaps TRBD1 or TRBD2 (6 bases each). With 1 base removed from V and 4 bases from J, the gap between germline ends came to 12 bases. From germline, CDR1 is LNHNV and CDR2 YYDKDF (reference sequence). CDR3 size: 15 residues.

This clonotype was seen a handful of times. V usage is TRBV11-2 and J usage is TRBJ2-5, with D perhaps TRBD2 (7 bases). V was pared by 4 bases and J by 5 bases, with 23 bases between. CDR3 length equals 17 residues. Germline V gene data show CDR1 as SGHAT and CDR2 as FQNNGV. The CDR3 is CASSYPRGGTAGETQYF. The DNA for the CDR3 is TGTGCCAGCAGCTATCCGAGGGGGGGCACGGCGGGCGAGACCCAGTACTTC.

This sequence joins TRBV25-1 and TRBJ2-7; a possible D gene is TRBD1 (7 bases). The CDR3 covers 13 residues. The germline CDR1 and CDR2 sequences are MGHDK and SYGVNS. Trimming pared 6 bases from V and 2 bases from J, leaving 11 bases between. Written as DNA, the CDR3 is TGTGCCAGCAGGGCAGGGGGGACCTACGAGCAGTACTTC. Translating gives CASRAGGTYEQYF.

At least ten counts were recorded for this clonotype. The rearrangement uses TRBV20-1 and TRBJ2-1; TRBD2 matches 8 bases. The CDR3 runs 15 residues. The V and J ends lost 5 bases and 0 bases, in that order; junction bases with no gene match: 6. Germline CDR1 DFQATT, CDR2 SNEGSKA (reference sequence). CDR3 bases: TGCAGTGCTCTACCCCTAGCGGGCTCCTACAATGAGCAGTTCTTC. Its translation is CSALPLAGSYNEQFF.

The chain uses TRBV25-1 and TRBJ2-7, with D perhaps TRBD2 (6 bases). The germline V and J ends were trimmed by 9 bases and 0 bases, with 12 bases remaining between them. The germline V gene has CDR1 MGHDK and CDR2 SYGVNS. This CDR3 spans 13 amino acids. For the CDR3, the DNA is TGTGCCAGTCGGGACTCTCACTCCTACGAGCAGTACTTC. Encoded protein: CASRDSHSYEQYF.

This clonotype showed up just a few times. The CDR3 protein is CASSQDVLSGTQYF. The DNA for the CDR3 is TGCGCCAGCAGCCAAGATGTCTTATCGGGGACCCAGTACTTC. The V gene is TRBV4-1, the J gene TRBJ2-5, with unresolved D. V was cut by 0 bases and J by 7 bases, with 12 bases left in between. Germline values: CDR1 MGHRA, CDR2 YSYEKL. The CDR3 contains 14 residues.

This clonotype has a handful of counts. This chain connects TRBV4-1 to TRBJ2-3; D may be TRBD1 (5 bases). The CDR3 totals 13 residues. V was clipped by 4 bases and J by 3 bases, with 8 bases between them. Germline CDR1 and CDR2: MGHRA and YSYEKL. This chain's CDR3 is CASSLKGTDTQYF. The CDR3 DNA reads TGCGCCAGCAGCCTCAAGGGGACAGATACGCAGTATTTT.

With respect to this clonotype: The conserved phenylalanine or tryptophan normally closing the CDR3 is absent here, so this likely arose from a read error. The CDR3 is CASSVDLGEQFL. CDR3 nucleotides: TGTGCCAGCAGCGTAGACCTGGGTGAGCAGTTCTTA. The chain links TRBV9 to TRBJ2-1; D ambiguous. CDR1 is SGDLS and CDR2 is YYNGEE in the germline V gene. Trimming took off 0 bases at V and 9 bases at J, with 7 bases between the two ends. The CDR3 sequence is 12 residues long.

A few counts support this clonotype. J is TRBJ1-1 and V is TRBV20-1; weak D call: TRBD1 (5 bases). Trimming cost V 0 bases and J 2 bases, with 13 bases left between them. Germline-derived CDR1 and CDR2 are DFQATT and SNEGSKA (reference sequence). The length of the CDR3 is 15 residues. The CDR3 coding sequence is TGCAGTGCTAGAGATGTGGAGACAGACAACACTGAAGCTTTCTTT. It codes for CSARDVETDNTEAFF.

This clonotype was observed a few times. This chain's CDR3 is CATLPRVPYNSPLHF. The DNA for the CDR3 is TGTGCCACCCTACCCAGGGTCCCCTATAATTCACCCCTCCACTTT. V and J are TRBV12-3 or TRBV12-4 and TRBJ1-6; possible D gene TRBD1, 5 bases. CDR3 length: 15 residues. V dropped 10 bases and J dropped 2 bases, with 15 bases sitting between them.

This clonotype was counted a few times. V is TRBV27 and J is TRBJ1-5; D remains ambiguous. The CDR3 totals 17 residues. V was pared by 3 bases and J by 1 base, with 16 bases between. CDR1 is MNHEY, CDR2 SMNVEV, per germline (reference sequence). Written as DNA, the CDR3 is TGTGCCAGCAGTTTTTTAGCCGGGCCCGTCAGCAATCAGCCCCAGCATTTT. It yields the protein CASSFLAGPVSNQPQHF.

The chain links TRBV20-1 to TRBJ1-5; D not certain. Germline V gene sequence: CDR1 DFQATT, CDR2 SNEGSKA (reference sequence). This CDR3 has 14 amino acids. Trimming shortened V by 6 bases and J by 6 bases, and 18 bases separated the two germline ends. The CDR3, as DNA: TGCAGTGCCGCCGGCGGGCACTCTCTTCAGCCCCAGCATTTT. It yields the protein CSAAGGHSLQPQHF.

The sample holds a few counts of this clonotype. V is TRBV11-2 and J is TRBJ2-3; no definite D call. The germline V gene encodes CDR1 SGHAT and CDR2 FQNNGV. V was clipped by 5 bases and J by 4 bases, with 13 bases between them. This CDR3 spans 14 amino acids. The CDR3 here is CASSPVENSDTQYF. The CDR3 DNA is TGTGCCAGCAGCCCAGTGGAAAACTCAGATACGCAGTATTTT. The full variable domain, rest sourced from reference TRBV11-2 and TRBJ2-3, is EAGVAQSPRYKIIEKRQSVAFWCNPISGHATLYWYQQILGQGPKLLIQFQNNGVVDDSQLPKDRFSAERLKGVDSTLKIQPAKLEDSAVYLCASSPVENSDTQYFGPGTRLTVL.

As DNA, the CDR3 is TGTGCCTGGAGGACAGTAGCCGAGCAGTACTTC. As protein: CAWRTVAEQYF. This chain links TRBV30 with TRBJ2-7, with TRBD1 as a possible D gene (5 bases). Trimming shortened V by 3 bases and J by 6 bases, and 9 bases separated the two germline ends. This CDR3 spans 11 amino acids. In germline, CDR1 is GTSNPN, CDR2 SVGIG (reference sequence).

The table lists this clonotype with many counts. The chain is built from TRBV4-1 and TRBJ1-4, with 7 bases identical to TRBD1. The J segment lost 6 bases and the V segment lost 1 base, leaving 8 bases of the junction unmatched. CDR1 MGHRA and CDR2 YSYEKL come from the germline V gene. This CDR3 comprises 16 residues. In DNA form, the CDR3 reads TGCGCCAGCAGCCAAGGGGAACAGGGGTTTTATGAAAAACTGTTTTTT. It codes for CASSQGEQGFYEKLFF.

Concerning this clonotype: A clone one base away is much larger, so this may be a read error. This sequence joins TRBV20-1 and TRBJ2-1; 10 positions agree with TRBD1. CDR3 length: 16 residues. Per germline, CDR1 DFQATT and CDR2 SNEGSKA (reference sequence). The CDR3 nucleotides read TGCAGTGCTAGAGATCTATGGGACAGGGGCCACAAGGAGCAGTTCTTC. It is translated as CSARDLWDRGHKEQFF.

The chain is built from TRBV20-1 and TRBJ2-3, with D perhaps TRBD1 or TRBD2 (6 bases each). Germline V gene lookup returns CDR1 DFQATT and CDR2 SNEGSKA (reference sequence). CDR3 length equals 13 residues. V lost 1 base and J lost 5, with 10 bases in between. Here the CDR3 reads CSARVRGQDTQYF. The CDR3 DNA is TGCAGTGCTAGAGTCCGGGGGCAAGATACGCAGTATTTT.

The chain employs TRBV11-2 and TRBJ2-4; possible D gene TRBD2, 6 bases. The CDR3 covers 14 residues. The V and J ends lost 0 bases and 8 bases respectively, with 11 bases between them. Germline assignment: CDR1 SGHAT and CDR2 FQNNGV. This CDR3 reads CASSLDRGIDIQYF. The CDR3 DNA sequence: TGTGCCAGCAGCTTAGATCGCGGGATTGACATTCAGTACTTC.

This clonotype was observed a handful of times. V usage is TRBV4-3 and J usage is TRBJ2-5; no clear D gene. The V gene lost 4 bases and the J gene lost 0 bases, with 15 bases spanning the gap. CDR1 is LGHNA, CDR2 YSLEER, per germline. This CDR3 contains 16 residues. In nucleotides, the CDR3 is TGCGCCAGCAGCCCCAGTCGGTGGGGTTACCAAGAGACCCAGTACTTC. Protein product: CASSPSRWGYQETQYF.